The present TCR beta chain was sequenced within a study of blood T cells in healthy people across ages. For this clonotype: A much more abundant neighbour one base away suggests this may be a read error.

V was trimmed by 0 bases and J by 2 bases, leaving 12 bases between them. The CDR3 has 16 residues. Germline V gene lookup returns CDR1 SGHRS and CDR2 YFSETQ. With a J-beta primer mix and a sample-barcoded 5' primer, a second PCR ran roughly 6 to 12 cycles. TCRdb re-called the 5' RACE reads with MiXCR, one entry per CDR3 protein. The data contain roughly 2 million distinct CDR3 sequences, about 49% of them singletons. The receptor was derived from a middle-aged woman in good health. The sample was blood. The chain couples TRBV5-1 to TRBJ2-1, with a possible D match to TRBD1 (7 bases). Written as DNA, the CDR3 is TGCGCCAGCAGCTTGGCAGGGGGGAGGCCCTACAATGAGCAGTTCTTC. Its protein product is CASSLAGGRPYNEQFF.